Only one count was recorded for the clone carrying this T cell receptor beta chain. This entry comes from a study of T cell responses to AZD1222 COVID-19 vaccine. In the study overall: Pooled together were second doses at about 4 or about 12 weeks.

Assay used: immunoSEQ multiplex PCR; TCRdb lists only in-frame clones, some missing. The sample has over 150,000 clones, 90% seen once. CDR1 and CDR2 from the germline V gene are SGHAT and FQNNGV. The CDR3 has 13 amino acids. V lost 0 bases to trimming and J lost 5 bases, with 7 bases between them. The gene calls are TRBV11-2 and TRBJ1-2; no firm D call. The clonotype was recovered from an adult in good health. The sequences come from peripheral blood, collected on day 0 of AZD1222 vaccination. The CDR3 DNA follows: TGTGCCAGCAGCTTAGATGGTGGTTATGGCTACACCTTC. Translated, it gives CASSLDGGYGYTF.